This TCR beta chain was recorded in a study of cytomegalovirus exposure and HLA in healthy donors. Looked up from germline, CDR1 is MNHEY and CDR2 is SMNVEV (reference sequence). The CDR3 covers 13 residues. Deletions cut 11 bases from V and 2 bases from J, with 14 bases between. This clone was recorded only once. The antigen remains unidentified. Amplification used 60 Vbeta primers and 13 Jbeta primers. Sequenced by immunoSEQ multiplex PCR; TCRdb stores in-frame clones only, minus some. The repertoire has roughly 150,000 clones, roughly 10% of them found once; the top ten carry over 1.5%. General study findings and limits: According to an earlier analysis, most TCR beta V segments yielded productive rearrangements about 87% or about 30% of the time. The majority of TCR sequences were rare, yet some public TCRs appeared in many donors.

This sequence was found in a male donor in good health and CMV-seronegative. This chain uses TRBV27 with TRBJ2-3; no definite D call. Sequencing was performed on PBMCs. CDR3 sequence reads: CAPKEPVTDTQYF. CDR3 coding DNA: TGTGCCCCAAAGGAGCCTGTCACAGATACGCAGTATTTT.